This TCR beta chain came from a study of cytomegalovirus exposure and HLA in healthy donors. In germline, CDR1 is PRHDT, CDR2 FYEKMQ (reference sequence). The CDR3 covers 15 residues. 60 Vbeta and 13 Jbeta primers were used in PCR. This table comes from immunoSEQ multiplex PCR, and its TCRdb copy is limited to in-frame clones, with some not included. This sample has around 200,000 clones, with around 68% found just once. The source material was PBMCs. This TCR was recovered from a man aged 40-49 years in good health and CMV-seronegative. V is TRBV13 and J is TRBJ2-5; 7 nucleotides match TRBD1. The end of the DNA fits TRBJ2-7 better, so the J call may be wrong. The CDR3 sequence: CASSWERDRQYEQYF. The CDR3 nucleotides are TGTGCCAGCAGCTGGGAACGGGACAGACAGTACGAGCAGTACTTC.